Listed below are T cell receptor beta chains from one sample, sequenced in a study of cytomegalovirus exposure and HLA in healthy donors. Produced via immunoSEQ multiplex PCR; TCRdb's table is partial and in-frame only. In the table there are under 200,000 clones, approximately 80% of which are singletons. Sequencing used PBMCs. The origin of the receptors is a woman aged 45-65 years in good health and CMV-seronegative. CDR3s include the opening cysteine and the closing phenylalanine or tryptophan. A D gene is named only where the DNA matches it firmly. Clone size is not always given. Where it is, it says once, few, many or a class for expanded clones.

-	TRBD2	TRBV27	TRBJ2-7	TGTGCCAGCAGTTTAACCCTAGCGGGGACCTACGAGCAGTACTTC	CASSLTLAGTYEQYF
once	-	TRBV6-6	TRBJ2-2	TGTGCCAGCTCTCTCCAGGCACCCACCGGGGAGCTGTTTTTT	CASSLQAPTGELFF
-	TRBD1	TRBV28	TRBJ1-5	TGTGCCAGCAGTCGAGGACAGGGGGGACGGCCCCAGCATTTT	CASSRGQGGRPQHF
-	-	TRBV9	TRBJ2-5	TGTGCCAGCAGCCCTCGAGGGAACCAAGAGACCCAGTACTTC	CASSPRGNQETQYF
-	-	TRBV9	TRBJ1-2	TGTGCCAGCAGCTCCTTTGGGGGGGCGAGGGGCTACACCTTC	CASSSFGGARGYTF
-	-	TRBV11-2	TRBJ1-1	TGTGCCAGCAGCTTAGGAGCCTTGAGCATGGCTTTCTTT	CASSLGALSMAFF
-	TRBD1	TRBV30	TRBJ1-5	TGTGCCTGGAGTGTTACCCGGGACAGACGACCGCAGCCCCAGCATTTT	CAWSVTRDRRPQPQHF
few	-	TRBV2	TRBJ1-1	TGTGCCAGCAGTGTACGGGGGGCGGAGAACACTGAAGCTTTCTTT	CASSVRGAENTEAFF
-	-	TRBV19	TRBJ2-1	TGTGCCAGTAGTATAACCAGGGTCGATGAGCAGTTCTTC	CASSITRVDEQFF
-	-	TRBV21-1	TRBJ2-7	TGTGCCAGCAGCGGCGGGACTAGCGGGAGAGGGACCTACGAGCAGTACTTC	CASSGGTSGRGTYEQYF
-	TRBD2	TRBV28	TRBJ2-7	TGTGCCAGCATTAGCCCCGCTAGCGGGAGTTACGAGCAGTACTTC	CASISPASGSYEQYF
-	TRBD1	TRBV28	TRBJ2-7	TGTGCCAGCAGTTCCCCGACAGGGAGTCTCCACGAGCAGTACTTC	CASSSPTGSLHEQYF
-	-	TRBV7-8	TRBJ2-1	TGTGCCAGCAGCGCGAACAGGGTCAATGAGCAGTTCTTC	CASSANRVNEQFF
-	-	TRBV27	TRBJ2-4	TGTGCCAGCAGTTTAGCCTGGGGGGAGGAAAACATTCAGTACTTC	CASSLAWGEENIQYF
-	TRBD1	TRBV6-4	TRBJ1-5	TGTGCCAGCAGTGTCGACAGGGGGCAGCCCCAGCATTTT	CASSVDRGQPQHF
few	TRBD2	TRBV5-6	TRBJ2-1	TGTGCCAGCAGCTTGAGGCTAGCGGGAACGTACAATGAGCAGTTCTTC	CASSLRLAGTYNEQFF
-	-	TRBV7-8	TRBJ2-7	TGTGCCAGCAGCTTGGGGGGGGACAGGATCTCCTACGAGCAGTACTTC	CASSLGGDRISYEQYF
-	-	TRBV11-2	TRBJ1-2	TGTGCCAGCAGCCCCGAAGGTTCCCTCGGGGGTGGCTACACCTTC	CASSPEGSLGGGYTF
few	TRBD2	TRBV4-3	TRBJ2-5	TGCGCCAGCAGCCAAGTCCGGGGGGGGGCAGGGGAGACCCAGTACTTC	CASSQVRGGAGETQYF
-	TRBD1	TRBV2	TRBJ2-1	TGTGCCAGCAGTGAATCGGCAGGGGGTTATTATGAGCAGTTCTTC	CASSESAGGYYEQFF
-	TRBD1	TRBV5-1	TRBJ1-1	TGCGCCAGCAGCAACAACAGGGGGAACACTGAAGCTTTCTTT	CASSNNRGNTEAFF
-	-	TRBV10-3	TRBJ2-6	TGTGCCATCCGCCTGAGCTCTGGGGCCAACGTCCTGACTTTC	CAIRLSSGANVLTF
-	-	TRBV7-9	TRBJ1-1	TGTGCCAGCAGCCCCGTAGGTGGGCCTAACACTGAAGCTTTCTTT	CASSPVGGPNTEAFF
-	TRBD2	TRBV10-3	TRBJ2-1	TGTGCCATCACCTCGGGACTAGAAGGGAATGAGCAGTTCTTC	CAITSGLEGNEQFF
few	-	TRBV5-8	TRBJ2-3	TGTGCCAGCAGCCTTCGGGGGACAGATACGCAGTATTTT	CASSLRGTDTQYF
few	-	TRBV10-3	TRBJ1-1	TGTGCCATCAGTGAGACGGGAGGGAACACTGAAGCTTTCTTT	CAISETGGNTEAFF
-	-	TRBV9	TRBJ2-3	TGTGCCAGCAGCGTAGTTGGGGGTCTTACGGGGGAGAGCACAGATACGCAGTATTTT	CASSVVGGLTGESTDTQYF
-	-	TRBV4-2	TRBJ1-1	TGTGCCAGCAGCCAAGCAGGGTCAAACACTGAAGCTTTCTTT	CASSQAGSNTEAFF
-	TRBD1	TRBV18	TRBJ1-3	TGTGCCAGCTCACCAAGCCCGGGACAGAGAGGCCGGGGTTCTGGAAACACCATATATTTT	CASSPSPGQRGRGSGNTIYF
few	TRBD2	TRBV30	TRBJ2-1	TGTGCCTGGAGTGTAGGTCTAGCGGCTAACAATGAGCAGTTCTTC	CAWSVGLAANNEQFF
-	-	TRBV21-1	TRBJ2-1	TGTGCCAGCAGCAAAGTACTAGCGGGGGCCTCCAATGAGCAGTTCTTC	CASSKVLAGASNEQFF
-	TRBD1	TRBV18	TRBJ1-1	TGTGCCAGCTCGCGGACAGGGGCGGACACTGAAGCTTTCTTT	CASSRTGADTEAFF
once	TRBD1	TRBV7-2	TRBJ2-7	TGTGCCAGCAGCTTAGTAGGGGACAGGGCCTACGAGCAGTACTTC	CASSLVGDRAYEQYF
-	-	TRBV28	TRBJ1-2	TGTGCCAGCACCTCGACAGGCTTGGGCGGCTACACCTTC	CASTSTGLGGYTF
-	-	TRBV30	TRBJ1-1	TGTGCCTGGAGTGTCCCCAGGACTGAAGCTTTCTTT	CAWSVPRTEAFF
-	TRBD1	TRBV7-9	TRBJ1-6	TGTGCCAGCAGCCCCGCCAACACAGGGGGCGGTTCACCCCTCCACTTT	CASSPANTGGGSPLHF
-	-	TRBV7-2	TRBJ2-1	TGTGCCAGCAGCTTTACTAGGAACAATGAGCAGTTCTTC	CASSFTRNNEQFF
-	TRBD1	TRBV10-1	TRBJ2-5	TGCGCCAGCACCTTATGGCCAGGGGGTGCCGAGATGTGGACCCAGTACTTC	CASTLWPGGAEMWTQYF
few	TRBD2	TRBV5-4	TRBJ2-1	TGTGCCAGCAGCTTTGTAACTCCGGGGGGCAATGAGCAGTTCTTC	CASSFVTPGGNEQFF
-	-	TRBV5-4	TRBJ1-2	TGTGCCAGCAGCCACGGCAGGGCTCAAGGGTATGGCTACACCTTC	CASSHGRAQGYGYTF
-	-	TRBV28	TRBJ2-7	TGTGCCAGCAGTTTTGCGGGATCCTACGAGCAGTACTTC	CASSFAGSYEQYF
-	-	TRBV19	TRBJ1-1	TGTGCCAGTAGTATGCGGGGTGGGGAAGCTTTCTTT	CASSMRGGEAFF
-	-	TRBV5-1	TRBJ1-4	TGCGCCAGCAGTGCCGCCAGGGGTCCAGCTAATGAAAAACTGTTTTTT	CASSAARGPANEKLFF
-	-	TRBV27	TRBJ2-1	TGTGCCAGCAGTTCCCCATCGAGCTCCTACAATGAGCAGTTCTTC	CASSSPSSSYNEQFF
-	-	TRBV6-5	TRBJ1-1	TGTGCCAGCAGTTACTCGTCACTGGGAGACACTGAAGCTTTCTTT	CASSYSSLGDTEAFF
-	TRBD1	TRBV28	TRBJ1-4	TGTGCCAGCAGTTTGCCGCTACAGGGGGCGGGTGAAAAACTGTTTTTT	CASSLPLQGAGEKLFF